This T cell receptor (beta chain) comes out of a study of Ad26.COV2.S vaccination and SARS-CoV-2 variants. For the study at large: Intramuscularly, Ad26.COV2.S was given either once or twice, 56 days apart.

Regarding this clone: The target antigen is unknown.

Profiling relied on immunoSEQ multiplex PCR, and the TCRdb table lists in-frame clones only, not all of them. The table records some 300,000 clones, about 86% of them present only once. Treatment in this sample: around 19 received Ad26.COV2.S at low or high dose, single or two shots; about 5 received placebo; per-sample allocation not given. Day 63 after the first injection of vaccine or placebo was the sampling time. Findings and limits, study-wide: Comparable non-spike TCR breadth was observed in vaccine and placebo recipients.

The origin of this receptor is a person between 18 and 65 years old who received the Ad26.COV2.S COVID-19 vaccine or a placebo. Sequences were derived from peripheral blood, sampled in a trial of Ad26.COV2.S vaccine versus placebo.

The CDR3 loop is CASSLGGDYGYTF. In DNA, the CDR3 is TGTGCCAGCAGTTTGGGGGGGGACTATGGCTACACCTTC. The rearrangement joins TRBV12-3 or TRBV12-4 to TRBJ1-2; D may be TRBD1 (5 bases). Trimming shortened V by 3 bases and J by 3 bases, and 8 bases separated the two germline ends. This CDR3 is 13 amino acids long.